This T cell receptor (beta chain) derives from a study of T cell changes during pregnancy in multiple sclerosis. The protocol was immunoSEQ multiplex PCR, while the TCRdb copy is restricted to in-frame clones and leaves out a portion. Altogether roughly 48,000 clones are present, 80% to 95% being singletons, with the ten largest covering approximately 0.25%. The sample here was CD4+ T cells from peripheral blood mononuclear cells, taken in the third trimester of pregnancy. This sequence was found in a female donor with multiple sclerosis, enrolled in a pregnancy study.

CDR3 bases: TGTGGGTCGGGGACAGGGGACTATGGCTACACCTTC. Translated: CGSGTGDYGYTF. The chain combines TRBV7-2 with TRBJ1-2, with TRBD1 matching over 10 bases. The CDR3 is 12 residues long. Germline values: CDR1 SGHTA, CDR2 FQGNSA. Drawing the rest from reference TRBV7-2 and TRBJ1-2, the complete variable domain is GAGVSQSPSNKVTEKGKDVELRCDPISGHTALYWYRQSLGQGLEFLIYFQGNSAPDKSGLPSDRFSAERTGGSVSTLTIQRTQQEDSAVYLCGSGTGDYGYTFGSGTRLTVV.